This is a list of T cell receptor beta chains from one sample in a study of blood T cell repertoires in COVID-19. Using immunoSEQ multiplex PCR, the repertoire was profiled, and TCRdb retains in-frame clones only, with some absent. The sample consists of 310,000 or so clones, around 91% of them appearing once. The sequenced sample was PBMCs or T cells enriched from blood (not recorded which). The receptor source for this set is a woman between 18 and 29 years old with acute COVID-19. CDR3s include the opening cysteine and the closing phenylalanine or tryptophan. Each record gives: D gene, clone size, V gene, J gene, CDR3 protein, CDR3 DNA. A D gene is named only where the DNA matches it firmly. Clone sizes are given selectively: once, few, many, or a class where the clone is expanded.

.,.,TRBV7-2,TRBJ1-5,CASSLRSGRGQPQHF,TGTGCCAGCAGCTTAAGATCCGGCAGGGGTCAGCCCCAGCATTTT
.,.,TRBV15,TRBJ1-2,CATSRVGQTFYGYTF,TGTGCCACCAGCAGAGTGGGGCAAACTTTCTATGGCTACACCTTC
TRBD2,.,TRBV7-3,TRBJ2-1,CASSPGGLGSNEQFF,TGTGCCAGCAGCCCCGGTGGACTAGGGAGCAATGAGCAGTTCTTC
TRBD2,.,TRBV5-1,TRBJ2-1,CASRSTSGSYNEQFF,TGCGCCAGCAGAAGTACTAGCGGGAGTTACAATGAGCAGTTCTTC
.,.,TRBV7-9,TRBJ1-2,CASSVSVHYGYTF,TGTGCCAGCAGCGTGAGTGTCCACTATGGCTACACCTTC
TRBD2,.,TRBV3-1/TRBV3-2,TRBJ2-2,CASSQASGYTGELFF,TGTGCCAGCAGCCAGGCTAGCGGGTACACCGGGGAGCTGTTTTTT
.,.,TRBV19,TRBJ2-7,CASSNARGFYEQYF,TGTGCCAGTAGTAACGCCCGGGGTTTCTACGAGCAGTACTTC
TRBD1,.,TRBV28,TRBJ2-5,CASSHTGTGEETQYF,TGTGCCAGCAGTCATACCGGGACAGGGGAAGAGACCCAGTACTTC
TRBD1,.,TRBV7-8,TRBJ1-2,CASSLVVGGYYGYTF,TGTGCCAGCAGCTTAGTTGTAGGGGGCTACTATGGCTACACCTTC
.,.,TRBV5-1,TRBJ2-2,CASSLARGAGELFF,TGCGCCAGCAGCTTGGCCAGGGGTGCCGGGGAGCTGTTTTTT
TRBD2,once,TRBV10-2,TRBJ2-2,CASSLEVAGANTGELFF,TGCGCCAGCAGTTTGGAGGTAGCGGGAGCGAACACCGGGGAGCTGTTTTTT
.,.,TRBV29-1,TRBJ2-5,CSVGPPETQYF,TGCAGCGTTGGGCCTCCAGAGACCCAGTACTTC
.,.,TRBV7-2,TRBJ1-5,CASSLGSGAGQGRVRMHF,TGTGCCAGCAGCTTAGGGAGTGGCGCGGGGCAGGGAAGGGTCAGAATGCATTTT
TRBD2,once,TRBV29-1,TRBJ2-1,CSVEVSSGRAIGEQFF,TGCAGCGTTGAAGTGTCTAGCGGGAGGGCCATCGGTGAGCAGTTCTTC
.,few,TRBV5-8,TRBJ2-5,CASSKNHGGTETQYF,TGTGCCAGCAGCAAAAATCACGGGGGAACAGAGACCCAGTACTTC
.,.,TRBV27,TRBJ2-3,CASSLRGPPNTDTQYF,TGTGCCAGCAGTTTGCGAGGGCCGCCAAACACAGATACGCAGTATTTT
.,.,TRBV7-9,TRBJ2-7,CASSSLRVPYEQYF,TGTGCCAGCAGTTCACTCAGGGTGCCCTACGAGCAGTACTTC
.,.,TRBV7-9,TRBJ1-2,CASSFGGVSYGYTF,TGTGCCAGCAGCTTCGGCGGGGTGAGCTATGGCTACACCTTC
TRBD2,once,TRBV7-8,TRBJ2-7,CASSFIRPGLAVHEQYF,TGTGCCAGCAGCTTTATCCGCCCGGGACTAGCTGTTCACGAGCAGTACTTC
TRBD1,.,TRBV27,TRBJ1-1,CASKWDRANTEAFF,TGTGCCAGCAAATGGGACAGGGCGAACACTGAAGCTTTCTTT
.,.,TRBV29-1,TRBJ2-3,CSVLALTDTQYF,TGCAGCGTTCTGGCCCTCACAGATACGCAGTATTTT
.,.,TRBV28,TRBJ1-4,CASRQTSNEKLFF,TGTGCCAGCAGACAGACATCTAATGAAAAACTGTTTTTT
.,.,TRBV29-1,TRBJ1-3,CSVAFGSGNTIYF,TGCAGCGTTGCCTTCGGCTCTGGAAACACCATATATTTT
.,.,TRBV5-1,TRBJ1-6,CASSSGQGNSPLHF,TGCGCCAGCAGCTCCGGACAAGGAAATTCACCCCTCCACTTT
.,.,TRBV6-6,TRBJ2-7,CAAGLEQYF,TGTGCCGCGGGTCTCGAGCAGTACTTC
TRBD2,.,TRBV5-6,TRBJ2-1,CASSLPSGTKSSYNEQFF,TGTGCCAGCAGCTTACCGAGCGGGACGAAAAGCTCCTACAATGAGCAGTTCTTC
.,.,TRBV2,TRBJ2-5,CASSLKTGETQYF,TGTGCCAGCAGTCTCAAGACGGGGGAGACCCAGTACTTC
.,.,TRBV6-4,TRBJ1-1,CASSDSDKNTEAFF,TGTGCCAGCAGTGACTCCGACAAGAACACTGAAGCTTTCTTT
.,.,TRBV3-1/TRBV3-2,TRBJ2-7,CASAAATYEQYF,TGTGCCAGCGCCGCCGCTACCTACGAGCAGTACTTC
.,.,TRBV18,TRBJ1-1,CASSPGGIPNTEAFF,TGTGCCAGCTCACCAGGCGGCATCCCGAACACTGAAGCTTTCTTT
TRBD2,.,TRBV12-5,TRBJ2-3,CASGLVDSLTSGISTDTQYF,TGTGCTAGTGGTTTGGTCGACTCTTTGACTAGCGGGATTAGCACAGATACGCAGTATTTT
TRBD1,.,TRBV7-2,TRBJ2-1,CASSLDRGRVDEQFF,TGTGCCAGCAGCCTTGACAGGGGGCGTGTGGATGAGCAGTTCTTC
TRBD1,once,TRBV7-2,TRBJ1-4,CASSPTTSQGANEKLFF,TGTGCCAGCAGCCCCACCACCTCACAGGGGGCTAATGAAAAACTGTTTTTT
TRBD1,.,TRBV7-2,TRBJ2-5,CASGTGNEETQYF,TGTGCCAGCGGGACAGGTAACGAAGAGACCCAGTACTTC
.,.,TRBV25-1,TRBJ1-6,CASKNANSPLHF,TGTGCCAGCAAGAACGCGAATTCACCCCTCCACTTT
.,.,TRBV3-1/TRBV3-2,TRBJ2-1,CASSQDKPGEQFF,TGTGCCAGCAGCCAAGATAAGCCCGGTGAGCAGTTCTTC
.,.,TRBV29-1,TRBJ2-7,CSVQGKVGGYEQYF,TGCAGCGTGCAGGGAAAGGTAGGGGGCTACGAGCAGTACTTC
TRBD2,.,TRBV4-2,TRBJ2-1,CASSQNGLAENEQFF,TGTGCCAGCAGCCAAAACGGACTAGCGGAAAATGAGCAGTTCTTC
.,.,TRBV5-1,TRBJ1-6,CASSLVAGYNSPLHF,TGCGCCAGCAGCTTGGTAGCAGGGTATAATTCACCCCTCCACTTT
TRBD1,.,TRBV7-2,TRBJ1-4,CASSLGGRGLDNEKLFF,TGTGCCAGCAGCTTAGGAGGCAGGGGGCTGGATAATGAAAAACTGTTTTTT
TRBD1,.,TRBV7-8,TRBJ2-4,CASSKGQGVAKNIQYF,TGTGCCAGCAGCAAAGGACAGGGAGTAGCCAAAAACATTCAGTACTTC
TRBD1,.,TRBV19,TRBJ1-5,CASSIDPGGDNQPQHF,TGTGCCAGTAGTATCGATCCAGGGGGTGACAATCAGCCCCAGCATTTT
.,.,TRBV3-1/TRBV3-2,TRBJ2-7,CASSHSPLSRHEQYF,TGTGCCAGCAGCCATAGTCCCCTATCCCGCCACGAGCAGTACTTC
TRBD1,once,TRBV6-5,TRBJ2-2,CASLGTGVTGELFF,TGTGCCAGCTTAGGGACAGGGGTCACCGGGGAGCTGTTTTTT
TRBD1,.,TRBV28,TRBJ1-2,CASSPSWGQGGGYTF,TGTGCCAGCAGTCCCAGTTGGGGACAGGGTGGCGGCTACACCTTC